This paragraph covers one T cell receptor beta chain sequence. The antigen is unknown. V was trimmed by 8 bases and J by 7 bases, leaving 15 bases between them. Germline V gene data show CDR1 as MNHEY and CDR2 as SVGAGI. The CDR3 is 14 residues long. Repertoires were generated with immunoSEQ multiplex PCR, while TCRdb's copy carries only in-frame clones and drops some. This table has 75,000 to 100,000 clones, less than 90% appearing once. The sample originates from a study of OX40 agonist ivuxolimab in advanced cancers. Background on the study: Administration of intravenous ivuxolimab to patients occurred every 2 weeks at 0.01 to 10 mg/kg. Patients in dose escalation had liver, melanoma, kidney or head and neck cancers.

General study points: Relative to CD4+, CD8+ T cells held more expanded clones on average. In the 0.1 to 3.0 mg/kg range, CD4+ and CD8+ blood T cells had expanded clonally by week 6.

V usage is TRBV6-5 and J usage is TRBJ1-6; D is perhaps TRBD1 (6 bases). Sequenced here: CD4+ or CD8+ T cells sorted from blood, sampled in a trial of the OX40 agonist ivuxolimab. This TCR derives from an adult with an advanced solid tumor such as melanoma, head and neck, liver or kidney cancer. The CDR3: CASQTDRRNSPLHF. CDR3 nucleotides: TGTGCCAGCCAAACTGACAGGAGGAATTCACCCCTCCACTTT.